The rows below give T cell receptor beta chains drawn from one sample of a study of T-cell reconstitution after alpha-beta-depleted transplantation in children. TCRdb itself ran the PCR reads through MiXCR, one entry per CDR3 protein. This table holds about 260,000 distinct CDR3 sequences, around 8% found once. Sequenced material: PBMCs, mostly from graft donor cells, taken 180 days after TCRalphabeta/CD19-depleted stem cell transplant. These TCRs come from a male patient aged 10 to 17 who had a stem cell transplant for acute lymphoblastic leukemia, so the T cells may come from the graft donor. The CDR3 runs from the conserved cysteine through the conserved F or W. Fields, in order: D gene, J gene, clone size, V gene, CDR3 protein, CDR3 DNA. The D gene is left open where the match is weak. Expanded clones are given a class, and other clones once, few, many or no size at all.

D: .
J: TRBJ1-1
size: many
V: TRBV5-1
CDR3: CASSLAGRSEAFF
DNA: TGCGCCAGCAGCTTGGCCGGCAGGTCTGAAGCTTTCTTT

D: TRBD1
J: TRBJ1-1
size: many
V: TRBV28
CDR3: CASSLPQGATAFF
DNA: TGTGCCAGCAGTTTACCACAGGGGGCAACGGCTTTCTTT

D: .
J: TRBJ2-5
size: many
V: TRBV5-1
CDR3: CASSPHRVRKETQYF
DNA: TGCGCCAGCAGCCCCCACAGGGTCCGAAAAGAGACCCAGTACTTC

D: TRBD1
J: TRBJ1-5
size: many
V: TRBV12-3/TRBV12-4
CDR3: CASSFGTVNQPQHF
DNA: TGTGCCAGCAGTTTCGGGACAGTCAATCAGCCCCAGCATTTT

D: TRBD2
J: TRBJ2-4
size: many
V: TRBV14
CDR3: CASSQDRGRDKNIQYF
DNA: TGTGCCAGCAGCCAAGATCGGGGGAGGGACAAAAACATTCAGTACTTC

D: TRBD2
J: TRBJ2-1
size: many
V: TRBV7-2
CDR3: CASSLRGGYNEQFF
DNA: TGTGCCAGCAGCTTGCGGGGGGGGTACAATGAGCAGTTCTTC

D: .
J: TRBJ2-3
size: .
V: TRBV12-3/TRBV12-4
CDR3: CASSLLSPSRNTQYF
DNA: TGTGCCAGCAGTTTACTATCCCCATCTAGGAATACGCAGTATTTT

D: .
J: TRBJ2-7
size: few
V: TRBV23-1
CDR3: CARKGSYEQYF
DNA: TGCGCCAGGAAAGGATCCTACGAGCAGTACTTC

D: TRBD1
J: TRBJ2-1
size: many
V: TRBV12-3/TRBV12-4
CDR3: CASSAGTVRQFF
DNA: TGTGCCAGCAGTGCCGGGACAGTCAGGCAGTTCTTC

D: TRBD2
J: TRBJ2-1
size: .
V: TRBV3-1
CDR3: CATCQAQLAGVVNEQFF
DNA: TGTGCCACCTGCCAAGCCCAACTAGCGGGAGTGGTCAATGAGCAGTTCTTC

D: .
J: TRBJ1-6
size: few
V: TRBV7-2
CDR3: CASSSYGQSLPLHF
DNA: TGTGCCAGCAGCTCCTACGGACAGTCGCTACCCCTCCACTTT

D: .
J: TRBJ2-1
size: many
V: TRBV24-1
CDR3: CATSDSRNEQFF
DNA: TGTGCCACCAGTGATTCTCGCAATGAGCAGTTCTTC

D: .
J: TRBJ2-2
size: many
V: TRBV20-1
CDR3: CSAKTRSGRTGELFF
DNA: TGCAGTGCTAAAACACGTTCAGGGAGAACCGGGGAGCTGTTTTTT

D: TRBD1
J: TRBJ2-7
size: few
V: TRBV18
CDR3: CASERQGSNEQYF
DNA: TGTGCCAGCGAGCGACAGGGGAGCAACGAGCAGTACTTC

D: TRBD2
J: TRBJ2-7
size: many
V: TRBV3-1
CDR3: CASSQASGGEQYF
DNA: TGTGCCAGCAGCCAAGCTAGCGGGGGGGAGCAGTACTTC

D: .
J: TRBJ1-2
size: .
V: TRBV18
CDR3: CASSPPGTFGGYTF
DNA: TGTGCCAGCTCACCACCAGGGACCTTCGGGGGCTACACCTTC

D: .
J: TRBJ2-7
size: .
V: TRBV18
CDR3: CASSGSNEQYF
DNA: TGTGCCAGCTCGGGTTCCAACGAGCAGTACTTC

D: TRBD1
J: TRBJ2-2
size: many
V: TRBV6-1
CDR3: CASSTRTGPKNTGELFF
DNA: TGTGCCAGCAGTACCCGGACAGGGCCTAAGAACACCGGGGAGCTGTTTTTT

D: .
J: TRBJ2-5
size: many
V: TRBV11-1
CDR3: CASSLSFSGGPIRWTQYF
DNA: TGTGCCAGCAGCTTATCCTTTTCAGGGGGGCCCATAAGATGGACCCAGTACTTC

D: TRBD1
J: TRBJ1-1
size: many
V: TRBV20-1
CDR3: CSARMGTGGVQDTEAFF
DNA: TGCAGTGCTAGGATGGGGACAGGGGGCGTACAGGACACTGAAGCTTTCTTT

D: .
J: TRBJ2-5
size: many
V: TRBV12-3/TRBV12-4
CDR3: CASRRLQETQYF
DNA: TGTGCCAGCAGGAGGCTTCAAGAGACCCAGTACTTC

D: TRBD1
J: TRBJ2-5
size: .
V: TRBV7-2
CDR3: CASSLDRGAETQYF
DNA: TGTGCCAGCAGCCTCGACAGGGGGGCAGAGACCCAGTACTTC

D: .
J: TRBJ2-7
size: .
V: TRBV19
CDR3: CASSPKGYSYEQYF
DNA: TGTGCCAGTAGCCCGAAAGGGTATTCCTACGAGCAGTACTTC

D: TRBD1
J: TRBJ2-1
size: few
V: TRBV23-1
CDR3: CASSTWTGGNLPHNNEQFF
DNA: TGCGCCAGCAGTACCTGGACAGGGGGGAACCTTCCCCACAACAATGAGCAGTTCTTC

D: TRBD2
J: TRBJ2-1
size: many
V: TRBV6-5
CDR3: CASSYLGLVSYNEQFF
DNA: TGTGCCAGCAGTTACCTCGGACTAGTCTCCTACAATGAGCAGTTCTTC

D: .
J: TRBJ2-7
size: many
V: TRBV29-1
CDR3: CSVEGASYEQYF
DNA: TGCAGCGTTGAAGGGGCTTCCTACGAGCAGTACTTC

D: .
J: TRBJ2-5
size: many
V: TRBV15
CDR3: CATSSAVRQETQYF
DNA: TGTGCCACCAGCAGCGCAGTCCGTCAGGAGACCCAGTACTTC

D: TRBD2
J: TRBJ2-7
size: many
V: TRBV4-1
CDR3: CASSHPDGTSGSRLGYEQYF
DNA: TGCGCCAGCAGCCATCCCGATGGTACTAGCGGGAGTAGATTGGGCTACGAGCAGTACTTC

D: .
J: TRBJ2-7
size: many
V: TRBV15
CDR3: CATSRGSGTRSYEQYF
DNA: TGTGCCACCAGCAGGGGGTCCGGGACAAGAAGCTACGAGCAGTACTTC

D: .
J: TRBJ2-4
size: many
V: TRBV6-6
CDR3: CASSPKNIQYF
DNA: TGTGCCAGCTCCCCGAAAAACATTCAGTACTTC

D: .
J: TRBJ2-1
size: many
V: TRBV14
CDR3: CASSRPRTARNEQFF
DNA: TGTGCCAGCAGCCGCCCACGGACAGCACGGAATGAGCAGTTCTTC

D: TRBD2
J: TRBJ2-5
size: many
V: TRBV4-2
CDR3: CASSREGQETQYF
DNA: TGTGCCAGCAGCCGGGAGGGCCAAGAGACCCAGTACTTC

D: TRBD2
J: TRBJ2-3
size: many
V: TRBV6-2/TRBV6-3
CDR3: CASHWGGLTDTQYF
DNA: TGTGCCAGCCACTGGGGGGGGTTGACAGATACGCAGTATTTT

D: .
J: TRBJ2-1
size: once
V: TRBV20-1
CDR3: CRARLASDFYNEQFF
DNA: TGCAGGGCTAGACTCGCTAGCGACTTCTACAATGAGCAGTTCTTC

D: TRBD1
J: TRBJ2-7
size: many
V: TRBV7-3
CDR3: CASSGQGAITYEQYF
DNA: TGTGCCAGCAGCGGACAGGGGGCCATAACCTACGAGCAGTACTTC

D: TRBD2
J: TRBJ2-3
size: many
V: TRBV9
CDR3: CASSVELAGTDTQYF
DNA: TGTGCCAGCAGCGTAGAACTAGCGGGCACAGATACGCAGTATTTT

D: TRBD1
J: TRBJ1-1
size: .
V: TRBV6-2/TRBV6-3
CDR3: CASSGGGAGDTEAFF
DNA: TGTGCCAGCAGTGGAGGGGGCGCCGGCGACACTGAAGCTTTCTTT